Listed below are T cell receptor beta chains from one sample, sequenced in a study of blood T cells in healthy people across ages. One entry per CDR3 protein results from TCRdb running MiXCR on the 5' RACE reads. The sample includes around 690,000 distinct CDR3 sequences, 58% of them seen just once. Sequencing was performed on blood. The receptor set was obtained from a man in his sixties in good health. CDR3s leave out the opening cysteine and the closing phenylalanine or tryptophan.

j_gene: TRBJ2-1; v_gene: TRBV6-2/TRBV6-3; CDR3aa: ASSYGGGILSQQF
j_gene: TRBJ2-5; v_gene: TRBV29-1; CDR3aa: SFAGVQETQY
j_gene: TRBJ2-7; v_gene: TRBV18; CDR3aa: ASSPVSSYEQY
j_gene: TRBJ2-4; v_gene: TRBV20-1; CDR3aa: SADRDRAKNIQY
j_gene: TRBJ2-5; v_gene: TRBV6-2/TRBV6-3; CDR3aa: ASIGGGAGYNEQY
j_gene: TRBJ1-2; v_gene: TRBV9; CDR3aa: ASSVVGSYYGYT
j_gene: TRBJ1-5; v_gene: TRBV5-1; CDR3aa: ASSLGHQSNQPQH
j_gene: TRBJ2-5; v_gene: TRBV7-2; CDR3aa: ASSLGAGDQETQY
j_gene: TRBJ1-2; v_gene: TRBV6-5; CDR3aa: ASSYSIQVVGYGYT
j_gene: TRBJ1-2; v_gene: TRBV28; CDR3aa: ASSKGPGYGYT
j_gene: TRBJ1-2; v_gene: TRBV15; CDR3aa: ATSRDTGWGYT
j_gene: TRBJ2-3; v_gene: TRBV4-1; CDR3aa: ASNGLGADTQY
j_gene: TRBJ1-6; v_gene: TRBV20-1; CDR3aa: SAPEQGDNSPLH
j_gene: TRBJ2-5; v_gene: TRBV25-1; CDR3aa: ASSERRGRRGETQY
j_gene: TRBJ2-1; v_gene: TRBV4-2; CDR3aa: ASSQLPGTQSYNEQF
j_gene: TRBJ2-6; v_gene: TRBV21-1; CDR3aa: ASSKVRAGANVLT
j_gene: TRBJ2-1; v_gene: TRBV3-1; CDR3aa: ASSQGLPSYNEQF
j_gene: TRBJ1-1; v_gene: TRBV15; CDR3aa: ATSRDRGRTEAF
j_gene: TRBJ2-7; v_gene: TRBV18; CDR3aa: ASSPGQAPYEQY
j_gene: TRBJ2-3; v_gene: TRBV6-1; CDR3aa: ASRGTREDTQY
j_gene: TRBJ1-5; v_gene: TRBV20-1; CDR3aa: SARWGEGRDQPQH
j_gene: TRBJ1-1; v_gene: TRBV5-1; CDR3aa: ASSLVPMNTEAF
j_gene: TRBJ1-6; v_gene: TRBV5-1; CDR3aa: ASSWRAGANSPLH
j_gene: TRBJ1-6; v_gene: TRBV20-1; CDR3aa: SAGSGTGHNSPLH
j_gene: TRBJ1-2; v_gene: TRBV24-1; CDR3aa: ATSASNYGYT
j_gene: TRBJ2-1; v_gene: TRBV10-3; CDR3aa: AISESGRDYLYNEQF
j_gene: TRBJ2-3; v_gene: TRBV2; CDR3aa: ASSATFGSTDTQY